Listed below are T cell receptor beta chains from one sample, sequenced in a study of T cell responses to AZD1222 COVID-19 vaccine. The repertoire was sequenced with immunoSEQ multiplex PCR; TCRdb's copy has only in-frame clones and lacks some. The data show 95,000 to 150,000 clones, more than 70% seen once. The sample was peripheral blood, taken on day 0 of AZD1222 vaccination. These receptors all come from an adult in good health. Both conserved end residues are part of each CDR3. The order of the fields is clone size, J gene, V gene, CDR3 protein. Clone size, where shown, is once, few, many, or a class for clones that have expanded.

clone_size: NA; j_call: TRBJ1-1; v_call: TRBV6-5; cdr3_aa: CASRRQGYTEAFF
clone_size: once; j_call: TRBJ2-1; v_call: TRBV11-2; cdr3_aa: CASSLGRSNNEQFF
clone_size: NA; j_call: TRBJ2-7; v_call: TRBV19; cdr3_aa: CASSIDLSSYEQYF
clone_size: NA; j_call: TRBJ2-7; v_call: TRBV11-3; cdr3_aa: CASSPTSGLSSYEQYF
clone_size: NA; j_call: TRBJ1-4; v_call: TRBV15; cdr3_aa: CATSRDERQHPTNEKLFF
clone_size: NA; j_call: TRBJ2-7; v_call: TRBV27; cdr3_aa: CASSLKGPSGLAGPSYEQYF
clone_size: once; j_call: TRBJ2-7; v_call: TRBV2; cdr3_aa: CASREQGAVYEQYF
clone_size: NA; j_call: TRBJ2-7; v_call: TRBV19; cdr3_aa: CASRTLVGGFIEQYF
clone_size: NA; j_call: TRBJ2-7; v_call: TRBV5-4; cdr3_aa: CASSTLTNEQYF
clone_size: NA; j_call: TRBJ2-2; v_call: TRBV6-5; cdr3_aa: CASSRQAANTGELFF
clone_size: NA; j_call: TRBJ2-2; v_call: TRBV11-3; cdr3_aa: CASSLTPGELFF
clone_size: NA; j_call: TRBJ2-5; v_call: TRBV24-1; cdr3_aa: CAQKPVDFSNKVQETQYF
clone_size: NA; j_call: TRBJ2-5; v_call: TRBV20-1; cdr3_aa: CSTGTQETQYF
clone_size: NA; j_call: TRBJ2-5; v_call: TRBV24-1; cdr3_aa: CATSDLGGVQETQYF
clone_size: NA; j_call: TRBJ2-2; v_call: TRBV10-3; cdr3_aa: CAISELDSTGELFF
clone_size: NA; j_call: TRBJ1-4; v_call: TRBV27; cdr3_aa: CASRPTYNEKLFF
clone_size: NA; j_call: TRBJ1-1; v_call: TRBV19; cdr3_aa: CASSIIGGSVRGTEAFF
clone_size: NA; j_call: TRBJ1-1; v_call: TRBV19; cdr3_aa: CASNGLAGVNTEAFF
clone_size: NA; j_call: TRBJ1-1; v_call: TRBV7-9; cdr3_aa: CASSLSSGGGTEAFF
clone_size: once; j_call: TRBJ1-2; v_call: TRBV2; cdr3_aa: CASSEALRTLYGYTF
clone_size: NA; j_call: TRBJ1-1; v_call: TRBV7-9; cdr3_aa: CASSPTGGIEGTEAFF
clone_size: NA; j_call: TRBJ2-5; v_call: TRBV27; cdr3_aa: CASSDPGLAGGPTETQYF
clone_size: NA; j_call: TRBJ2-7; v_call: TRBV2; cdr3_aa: CASSIDRGLVFFYEQYF
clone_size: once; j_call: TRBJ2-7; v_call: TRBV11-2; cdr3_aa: CASSGVLRYEQYF
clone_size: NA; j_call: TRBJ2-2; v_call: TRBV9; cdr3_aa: CASSVEGGELFF
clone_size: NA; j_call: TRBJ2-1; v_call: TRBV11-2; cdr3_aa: CASSALLGSSYNEQFF
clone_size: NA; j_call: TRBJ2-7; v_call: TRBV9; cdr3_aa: CASSGAPGQNYEQYF
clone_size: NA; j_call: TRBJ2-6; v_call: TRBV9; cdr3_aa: CASSAQGTGANVLTF
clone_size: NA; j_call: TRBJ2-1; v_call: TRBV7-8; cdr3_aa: CASSFGRSVNNEQFF
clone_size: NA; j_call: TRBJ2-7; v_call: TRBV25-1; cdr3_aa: CASSGGAGEMHSSYEQYF
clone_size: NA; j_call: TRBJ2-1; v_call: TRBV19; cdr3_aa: CASSTIRTSSYNEQFF
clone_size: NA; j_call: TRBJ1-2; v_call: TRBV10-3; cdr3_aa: CAISDRIRQVEVSYGYTF
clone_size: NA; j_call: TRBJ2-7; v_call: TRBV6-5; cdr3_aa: CASSSLNEQYF
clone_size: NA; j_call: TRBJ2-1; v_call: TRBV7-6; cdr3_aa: CASSLSRWGGRAPDEQFF
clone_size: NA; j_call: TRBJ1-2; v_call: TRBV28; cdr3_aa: CASNTLGRPLGYTF
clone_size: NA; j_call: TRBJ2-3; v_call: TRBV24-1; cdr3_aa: CATGTSGSALDTQYF
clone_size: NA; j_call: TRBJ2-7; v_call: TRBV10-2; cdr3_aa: CATTTGGRSYEQYF
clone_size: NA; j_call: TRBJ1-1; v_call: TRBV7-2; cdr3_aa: CASSATWLDTEAFF
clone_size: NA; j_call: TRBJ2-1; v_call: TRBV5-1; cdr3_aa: CASSQEGGGINEQFF
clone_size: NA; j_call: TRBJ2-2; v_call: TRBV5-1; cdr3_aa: CASSLVGTSGPNTGELFF
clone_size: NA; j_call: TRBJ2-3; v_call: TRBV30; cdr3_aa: CAWSVNLAGATDTQYF
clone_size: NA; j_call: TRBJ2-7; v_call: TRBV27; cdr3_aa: CASSLGRDRGRQYF
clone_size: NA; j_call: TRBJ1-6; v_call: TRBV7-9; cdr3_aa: CASSLTNQPLHF
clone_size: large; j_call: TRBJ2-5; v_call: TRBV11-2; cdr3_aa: CASSLGLAGALGTQYF
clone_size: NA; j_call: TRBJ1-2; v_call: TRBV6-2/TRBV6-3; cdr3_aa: CASSPGSYGYTF
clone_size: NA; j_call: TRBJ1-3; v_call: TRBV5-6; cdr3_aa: CASSLAGLPSGNTIYF